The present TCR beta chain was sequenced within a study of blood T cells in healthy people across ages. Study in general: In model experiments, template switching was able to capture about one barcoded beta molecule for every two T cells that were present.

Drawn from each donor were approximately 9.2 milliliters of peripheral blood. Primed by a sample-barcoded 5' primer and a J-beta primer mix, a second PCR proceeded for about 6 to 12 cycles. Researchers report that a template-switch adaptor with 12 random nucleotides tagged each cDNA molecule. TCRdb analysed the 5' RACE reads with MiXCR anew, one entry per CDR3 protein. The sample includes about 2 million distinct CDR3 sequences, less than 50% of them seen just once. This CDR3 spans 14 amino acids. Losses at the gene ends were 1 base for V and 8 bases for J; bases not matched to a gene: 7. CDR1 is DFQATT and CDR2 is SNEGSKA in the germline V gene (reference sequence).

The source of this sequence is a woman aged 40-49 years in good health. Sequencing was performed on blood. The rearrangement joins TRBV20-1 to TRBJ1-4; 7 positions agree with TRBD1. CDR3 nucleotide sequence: TGCAGTGCTAGAGCAACAGGGGTCGGGGAAAAACTGTTTTTT. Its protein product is CSARATGVGEKLFF.